These 24 T cell receptor beta chains came from one sample sequenced in a study of T cells in Graves' hyperthyroidism and ophthalmopathy. RNA transcripts provided the source from which TCR beta CDR3 regions were amplified. A set of HTBI primers served as the primers for a first-round RT-PCR of the TCR CDR3. TCRdb itself ran the multiplex PCR reads through MiXCR, one entry per CDR3 protein. The sample holds about 420,000 distinct CDR3 sequences; less than 20% are singletons and the top ten take roughly 15%. Sequences were obtained from blood. The receptors were gathered from a woman under 30 with Graves' hyperthyroidism.

The V gene is TRBV6-1, the J gene TRBJ2-2; D unresolved. This CDR3 is 12 amino acids long. V shed 5 bases and J shed 4 bases, with 5 bases lying between them. The germline CDR1 and CDR2 sequences are MNHNS and SASEGT. The CDR3 spells CASSRATGELFF. The CDR3 DNA reads as TGTGCCAGCAGTCGGGCCACCGGGGAGCTGTTTTTT.

The sample holds a few counts of this clonotype. V is TRBV20-1 and J is TRBJ1-2; tentatively, D is TRBD1 (6 bases). Germline assignment: CDR1 DFQATT and CDR2 SNEGSKA (reference sequence). Between the trimmed V and J ends, which lost 3 bases and 3 bases, there was a span of 17 bases. The CDR3 is 15 amino acids. Here the CDR3 reads CSASTGQNFDYGYTF. For the CDR3, the DNA is TGCAGTGCTAGTACCGGACAGAATTTTGACTATGGCTACACCTTC.

The table lists this clonotype with many counts. This chain connects TRBV3-1 to TRBJ1-1, with D possibly matching TRBD1 (6 bases). The CDR3 consists of 14 residues. The germline V gene has CDR1 LGHDT and CDR2 YNNKEL (reference sequence). Trimming removed 1 base from V and 4 bases from J, with 10 bases in between. In nucleotides, the CDR3 is TGTGCCAGCAGCCAAGCAGGGGTTGGCACTGAAGCTTTCTTT. Its protein product is CASSQAGVGTEAFF.

There are many counts of this clonotype. J is TRBJ2-1 and V is TRBV7-2; D might be TRBD1 or TRBD2, each matching 5 bases. The CDR3 is 16 residues long. V was cut by 1 base and J by 0 bases, with 10 bases left in between. Per germline, CDR1 SGHTA and CDR2 FQGNSA. The CDR3 loop reads CASSLVDGGSYNEQFF. DNA for the CDR3: TGTGCCAGCAGCTTAGTAGATGGGGGCTCCTACAATGAGCAGTTCTTC. Full variable domain (rest looked up from reference TRBV7-2 and TRBJ2-1): GAGVSQSPSNKVTEKGKDVELRCDPISGHTALYWYRQSLGQGLEFLIYFQGNSAPDKSGLPSDRFSAERTGGSVSTLTIQRTQQEDSAVYLCASSLVDGGSYNEQFFGPGTRLTVL.

This clonotype was seen many times. The chain recombines TRBV20-1 with TRBJ1-5; possible D gene TRBD1, 6 bases. The CDR3 consists of 14 residues. Trimming removed 6 bases from V and 0 bases from J, with 12 bases in between. CDR1 is DFQATT and CDR2 is SNEGSKA in the germline V gene (reference sequence). CDR3 protein: CSALQGSSNQPQHF. The CDR3 DNA reads TGCAGTGCCCTACAGGGATCTAGCAATCAGCCCCAGCATTTT.

This clonotype came up a few times. The chain has TRBV27 and TRBJ2-7; maybe TRBD2 (6 bases). CDR1 MNHEY and CDR2 SMNVEV come from the germline V gene (reference sequence). The CDR3 consists of 15 residues. V lost 4 bases and J 6 bases, leaving 19 bases between the germline ends. The CDR3 DNA reads TGTGCCAGCAGTTGGGGGGAACCGGGCATTAGCGAGCAGTACTTC. Encoded protein: CASSWGEPGISEQYF.

This clonotype was seen at least ten times. The chain joins TRBV11-2 to TRBJ2-7; 7 bases align to TRBD1. Germline V lookup: CDR1 SGHAT, CDR2 FQNNGV. V was clipped by 3 bases and J by 3 bases; unmatched bases: 5. This CDR3 is 14 amino acids long. This chain's CDR3 is CASSFLGQIYEQYF. The CDR3 region has the DNA TGTGCCAGCAGCTTTTTGGGACAGATCTACGAGCAGTACTTC. The full variable domain, its missing parts supplied by reference TRBV11-2 and TRBJ2-7, is EAGVAQSPRYKIIEKRQSVAFWCNPISGHATLYWYQQILGQGPKLLIQFQNNGVVDDSQLPKDRFSAERLKGVDSTLKIQPAKLEDSAVYLCASSFLGQIYEQYFGPGTRLTVT.

CDR3 bases: TGTGCCAGCAGTTCGCAGGGGGCGCAGGCTTTCTTT. This gives the protein CASSSQGAQAFF. The chain is built from TRBV28 and TRBJ1-1; 8 bases align to TRBD1. This CDR3 has 12 residues. Germline V gives CDR1 MDHEN, CDR2 SYDVKM. Trimming removed 4 bases from V and 11 bases from J; junction bases left unmatched: 6.

The sample holds a few counts of this clonotype. CDR3 sequence reads: CASSAGGPRAGELFF. CDR3 sequence (DNA): TGTGCCAGCAGTGCCGGGGGACCCCGGGCCGGGGAGCTGTTTTTT. The chain recombines TRBV7-3 with TRBJ2-2; TRBD2 is a possible D gene (6 bases). The CDR3 covers 15 residues. The germline V and J ends were trimmed by 6 bases and 6 bases, with 17 bases remaining between them. Germline V gives CDR1 SGHTA, CDR2 FQGTGA.

CDR3 sequence (DNA): TGTGCCAGCAGTGAAGAGACAGACAGCTACAATGAGCAGTTCTTC. Translation: CASSEETDSYNEQFF. The chain links TRBV2 to TRBJ2-1, with D possibly matching TRBD1 (5 bases). CDR3 size: 15 residues. Looked up from germline, CDR1 is SNHLY and CDR2 is FYNNEI. The V gene lost 1 base and the J gene lost 3 bases, with 10 bases spanning the gap.

This clonotype was observed a few times. The chain has TRBV5-1 and TRBJ2-2; 8 bases line up with TRBD2. CDR3 length: 17 amino acids. Germline CDR1 is SGHRS and CDR2 is YFSETQ. Unmatched junction bases numbered 8, after V lost 0 bases and J lost 4 bases. The CDR3 is CASSLGFPAGATGELFF. The CDR3, as DNA: TGCGCCAGCAGCTTGGGGTTTCCAGCGGGGGCCACCGGGGAGCTGTTTTTT.

This chain uses TRBV6-5 with TRBJ2-7; no clear D. V lost 0 bases and J 3 bases, leaving 9 bases between the germline ends. The CDR3 loop spans 14 amino acids. Germline V CDR1 and CDR2: MNHEY, SVGAGI. CDR3 region: CASSYSRIGYEQYF. CDR3 nucleotides: TGTGCCAGCAGTTACTCGAGGATCGGCTACGAGCAGTACTTC.

The rearrangement joins TRBV11-1 to TRBJ2-7; D unclear. The germline gives CDR1 SGHAT, CDR2 FQDESV (reference sequence). This CDR3 is built from 13 residues. Trimming removed 5 bases at V and 4 bases at J, with 12 bases between. This CDR3 reads CASSQIRAYEQYF. CDR3 nucleotides: TGTGCCAGCAGCCAGATCCGGGCATACGAGCAGTACTTC.

On this clonotype: A junction end diverges from the germline sequence, so it may reflect a read error. This chain uses TRBV24-1 with TRBJ2-5; 9 bases agree with TRBD2. The germline V gene encodes CDR1 KGHDR and CDR2 SFDVKD. This CDR3 has 17 amino acids. CDR3 sequence (DNA): TGTGTCACCAGTGATCCTCTAGCGGGACGACCGAAGGAGACCCAGTACTTC. Protein sequence: CVTSDPLAGRPKETQYF.

This chain joins TRBV7-9 and TRBJ2-1; D is uncertain. The CDR3 totals 14 residues. Germline lookup yields CDR1 SEHNR and CDR2 FQNEAQ (reference sequence). With 2 bases removed from V and 1 base from J, the gap between germline ends came to 6 bases. The chain's CDR3 is CASSLFPSYNEQFF. Written as DNA, the CDR3 is TGTGCCAGCAGCTTATTTCCGTCCTACAATGAGCAGTTCTTC.

This clonotype was seen only a few times. The J gene is TRBJ2-1, the V gene TRBV20-1; 9 bases are a match to TRBD2. Germline V gene lookup returns CDR1 DFQATT and CDR2 SNEGSKA (reference sequence). V shed 5 bases, J shed 9 bases, and the junction held 11 bases outside the gene matches. The CDR3 loop spans 14 amino acids. The CDR3 loop is CSAEYSGSISEQFF. The CDR3, as DNA: TGCAGTGCTGAGTATAGCGGGAGTATAAGTGAGCAGTTCTTC.

This clonotype has a handful of counts. The chain couples TRBV9 to TRBJ1-1; D uncertain. Germline CDR1 reads SGDLS; CDR2 reads YYNGEE. V was pared by 3 bases and J by 11 bases, with 14 bases between. The CDR3 has 12 amino acids. The CDR3 region is CASSAEDAMAFF. In nucleotides, the CDR3 is TGTGCCAGCAGCGCTGAGGATGCGATGGCTTTCTTT.

In its sample, this clonotype was seen many times. The chain couples TRBV27 to TRBJ1-2; 7 nucleotides line up with TRBD1. Germline CDR1 is MNHEY and CDR2 is SMNVEV (reference sequence). V was pared by 3 bases and J by 0 bases, with 1 base of the junction left unmatched. The CDR3 sequence is 14 residues long. In DNA form, the CDR3 reads TGTGCCAGCAGTTTTACAGGGGCTAACTATGGCTACACCTTC. Residues: CASSFTGANYGYTF.

V is TRBV3-1 and J is TRBJ2-1; 9 bases are shared with TRBD2. The germline V gene encodes CDR1 LGHDT and CDR2 YNNKEL (reference sequence). Trimming at V came to 4 bases and at J to 0 bases, leaving 7 bases not matched to a gene. CDR3 length equals 17 residues. DNA for the CDR3: TGTGCCAGCAGCCCTCAGACTAGCGGTAGCTCCTACAATGAGCAGTTCTTC. It codes for CASSPQTSGSSYNEQFF.

The J gene is TRBJ1-1, the V gene TRBV7-3, with 7 bases lining up with TRBD1. Trimming at V came to 6 bases and at J to 4 bases, leaving 8 bases not matched to a gene. This CDR3 comprises 14 residues. The germline CDR1 and CDR2 sequences are SGHTA and FQGTGA. The CDR3 reads CASSAQGGITEAFF. In nucleotides, the CDR3 is TGTGCCAGCAGTGCCCAGGGGGGGATCACTGAAGCTTTCTTT.

In this sample, this clonotype turned up many times. The rearrangement links TRBV2 to TRBJ2-1, with TRBD2 matching over 13 bases. V gave up 6 bases and J gave up 7 bases; unmatched junction bases: 3. CDR3 length: 14 amino acids. Germline assignment: CDR1 SNHLY and CDR2 FYNNEI. The CDR3 sequence is CASSETSGGNEQFF. The DNA of the CDR3 is TGTGCCAGCAGCGAGACTAGCGGGGGGAATGAGCAGTTCTTC. The full variable domain, rest sourced from reference TRBV2 and TRBJ2-1, is EPEVTQTPSHQVTQMGQEVILRCVPISNHLYFYWYRQILGQKVEFLVSFYNNEISEKSEIFDDQFSVERPDGSNFTLKIRSTKLEDSAMYFCASSETSGGNEQFFGPGTRLTVL.

The table lists this clonotype with a few counts. The DNA is omitted, as the CDR3 cannot be located on it reliably, and the CDR3 follows TCRdb's listing. This chain uses TRBV7-9 with TRBJ2-7. Germline V gives CDR1 SEHNR, CDR2 FQNEAQ (reference sequence). The CDR3 is 17 amino acids in total, end residues counted. This CDR3 reads CASSFYICSASGYEQYF.

The J gene is TRBJ1-5, the V gene TRBV12-3 or TRBV12-4; 11 bases are shared with TRBD1. The CDR3 totals 16 residues. Trimming cost V 7 bases and J 4 bases; bases outside gene matches: 9. CDR3 loop: CASKSGQGGFNQPQHF. The CDR3 nucleotides are TGTGCCAGCAAGTCGGGACAGGGGGGATTTAATCAGCCCCAGCATTTT.

This clonotype was seen many times. The rearrangement links TRBV6-2 or TRBV6-3 to TRBJ2-7; D tentatively fits TRBD1 or TRBD2 (5 bases each). The CDR3 has 15 amino acids. Germline lookup yields CDR1 MNHEY and CDR2 SVGEGT. V was shortened by 5 bases and J by 0 bases, with 14 bases between the two germline ends. In nucleotides, the CDR3 is TGTGCCAGCAGTCACCCCGGGACCAACTCCTACGAGCAGTACTTC. Translation: CASSHPGTNSYEQYF.